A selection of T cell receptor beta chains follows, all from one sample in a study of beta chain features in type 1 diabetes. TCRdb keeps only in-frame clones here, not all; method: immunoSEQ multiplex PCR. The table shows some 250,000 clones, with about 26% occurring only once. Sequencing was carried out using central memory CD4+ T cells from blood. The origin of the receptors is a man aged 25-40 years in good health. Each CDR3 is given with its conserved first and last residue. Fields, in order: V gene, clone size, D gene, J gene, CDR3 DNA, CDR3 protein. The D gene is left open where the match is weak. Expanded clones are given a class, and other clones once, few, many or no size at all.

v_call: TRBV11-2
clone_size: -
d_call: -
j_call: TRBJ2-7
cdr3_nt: TGTGCCAGCAGACACCTTACAGGAAATCCCTACGAGCAGTACTTC
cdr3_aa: CASRHLTGNPYEQYF

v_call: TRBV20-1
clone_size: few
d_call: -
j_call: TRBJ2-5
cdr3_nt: TGCAGTGGGCGACGGCAAGAGACCCAGTACTTC
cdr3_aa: CSGRRQETQYF

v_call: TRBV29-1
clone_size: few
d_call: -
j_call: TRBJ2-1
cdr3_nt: TGCAGCGCGGAAGGCCCTATTGAGCAGTTCTTC
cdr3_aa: CSAEGPIEQFF

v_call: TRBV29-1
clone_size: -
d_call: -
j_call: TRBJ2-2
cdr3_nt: TGCAGCGCCACGGAGAACACCGGGGAGCTGTTTTTT
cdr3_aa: CSATENTGELFF

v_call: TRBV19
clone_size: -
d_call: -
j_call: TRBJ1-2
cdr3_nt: TGTGCCAGTACCCCGACAGCCAGTGACTATGGCTACACCTTC
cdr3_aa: CASTPTASDYGYTF

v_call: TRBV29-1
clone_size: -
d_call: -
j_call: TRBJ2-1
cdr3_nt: TGCAGCGTTGAAGACTCCTGGAGGGTTGAGCAGTTCTTC
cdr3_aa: CSVEDSWRVEQFF

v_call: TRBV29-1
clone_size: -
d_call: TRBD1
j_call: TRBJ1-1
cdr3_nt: TGCAGCGGGAGAAGACAGGGTCACACTGAAGCTTTCTTT
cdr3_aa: CSGRRQGHTEAFF

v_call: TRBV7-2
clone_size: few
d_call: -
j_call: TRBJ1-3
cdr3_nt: TGTGCCAGCAGCTACAGCTCTGGAAACACCATATATTTT
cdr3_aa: CASSYSSGNTIYF

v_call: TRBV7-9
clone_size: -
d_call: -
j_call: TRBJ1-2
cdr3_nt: TGTGCCAGCAGCCGGGACACTAGAACTGGCTACACCTTC
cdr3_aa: CASSRDTRTGYTF

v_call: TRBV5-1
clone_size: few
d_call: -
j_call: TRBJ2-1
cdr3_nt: TGCGCCAGCAGCCCCCGAAGGGACCAAGTGGGGAATGAGCAGTTCTTC
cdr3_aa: CASSPRRDQVGNEQFF

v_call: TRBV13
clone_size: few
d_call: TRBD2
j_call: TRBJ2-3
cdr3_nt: TGTGCCAGCAGCCCCTATGGAGCGGGAGCTGGCGATACGCAGTATTTT
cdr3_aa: CASSPYGAGAGDTQYF

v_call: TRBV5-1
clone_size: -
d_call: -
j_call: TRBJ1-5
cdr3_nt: TGCGCCAGCAGCCTGGGACTCGCTGCGGATCAGCCCCAGCATTTT
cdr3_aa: CASSLGLAADQPQHF

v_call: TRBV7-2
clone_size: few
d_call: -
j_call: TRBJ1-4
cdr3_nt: TGTGCCAGCAGCCTACTCCTAACCCAGGGTGAAAAACTGTTTTTT
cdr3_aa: CASSLLLTQGEKLFF

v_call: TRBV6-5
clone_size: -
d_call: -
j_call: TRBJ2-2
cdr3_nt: TGTGCCAGCAGTTACAGGGGCGGGTTCGGCACCGGGGAGCTGTTTTTT
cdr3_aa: CASSYRGGFGTGELFF

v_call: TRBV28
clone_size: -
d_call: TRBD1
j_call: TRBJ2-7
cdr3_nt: TGTGCCAGCGGAGGACAGGGGCCCACTAGGGAGCAGTACTTC
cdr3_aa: CASGGQGPTREQYF

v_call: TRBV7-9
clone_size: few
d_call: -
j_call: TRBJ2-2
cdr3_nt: TGTGCCAGCAGCTTAGGAAACACCGGGGAGCTGTTTTTT
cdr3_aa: CASSLGNTGELFF

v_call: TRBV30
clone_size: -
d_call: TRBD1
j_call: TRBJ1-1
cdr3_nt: TGTGCCTGGAGTAAACAGGGGTCTGAAGCTTTCTTT
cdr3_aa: CAWSKQGSEAFF

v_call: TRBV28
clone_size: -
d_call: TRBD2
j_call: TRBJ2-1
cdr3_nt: TGTGCCAGCAGTTTAGGCGGGAGGGCCCGGGAGCAGTTCTTC
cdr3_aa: CASSLGGRAREQFF

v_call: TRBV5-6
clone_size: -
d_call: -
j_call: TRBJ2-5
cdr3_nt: TGTGCCAGCAGCTCTGGACAACGAGAGACCCAGTACTTC
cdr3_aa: CASSSGQRETQYF

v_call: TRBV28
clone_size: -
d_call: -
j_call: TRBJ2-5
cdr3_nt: TGTGCCAGCAGAAGCTGGGAAAAGACCCAGTACTTC
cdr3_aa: CASRSWEKTQYF

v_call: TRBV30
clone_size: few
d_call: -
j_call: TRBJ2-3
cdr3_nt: TGTGCCTGGAGTGTAGACACAGATACGCAGTATTTT
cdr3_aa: CAWSVDTDTQYF

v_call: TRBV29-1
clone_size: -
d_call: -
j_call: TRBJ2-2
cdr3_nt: TGCAGCGGTGTAGGGGGGAGTACGAACACCGGGGAGCTGTTTTTT
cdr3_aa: CSGVGGSTNTGELFF

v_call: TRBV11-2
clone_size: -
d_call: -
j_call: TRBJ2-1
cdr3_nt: TGTGCCAGCAGCTCAGGACCAGCCAATGAGCAGTTCTTC
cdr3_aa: CASSSGPANEQFF

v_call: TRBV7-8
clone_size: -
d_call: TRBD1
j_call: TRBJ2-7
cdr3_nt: TGTGCCAGCAGCTTGCAGGGGGCCCTTCGAAGTGAGCAGTACTTC
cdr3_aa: CASSLQGALRSEQYF

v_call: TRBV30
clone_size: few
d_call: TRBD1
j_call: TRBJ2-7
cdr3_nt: TGTGCCTGGAGTCCCCAGGGGGACGAGCAGTACTTC
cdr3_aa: CAWSPQGDEQYF

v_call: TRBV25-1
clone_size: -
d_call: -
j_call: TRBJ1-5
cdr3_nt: TGTGCCAGCAGTGTCGGTAAACAGCCCCAGCATTTT
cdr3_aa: CASSVGKQPQHF

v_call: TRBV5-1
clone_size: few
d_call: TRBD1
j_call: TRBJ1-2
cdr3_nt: TGCGCCAGCAGCTTGGAGGCCAGGGGGCAAGGTGGCTACACCTTC
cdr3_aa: CASSLEARGQGGYTF

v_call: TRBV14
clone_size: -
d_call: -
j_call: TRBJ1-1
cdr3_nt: TGTGCCAGCAGCCAACCCGGGACTTTGAACACTGAAGCTTTCTTT
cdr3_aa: CASSQPGTLNTEAFF

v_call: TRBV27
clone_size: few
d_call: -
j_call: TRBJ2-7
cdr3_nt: TGTGCCAGCAGTCCCTCTCGGCGACAAAGGTCCCACGAGCAGTACTTC
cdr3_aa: CASSPSRRQRSHEQYF

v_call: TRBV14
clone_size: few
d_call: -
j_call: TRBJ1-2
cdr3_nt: TGTGCCAGCAGCCAAGTCGGTGAAGGGGTTGGGTATGGCTACACCTTC
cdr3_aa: CASSQVGEGVGYGYTF

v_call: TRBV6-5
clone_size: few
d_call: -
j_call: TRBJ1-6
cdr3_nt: TGTGCCAGCTACTTTGGGGGGACGGGAAATTCACCCCTCCACTTT
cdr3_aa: CASYFGGTGNSPLHF

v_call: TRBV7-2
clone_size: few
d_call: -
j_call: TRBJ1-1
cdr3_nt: TGTGCCAGCAGCTTAGGCGGAGGGCAATGGATCACTGAAGCTTTCTTT
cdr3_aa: CASSLGGGQWITEAFF

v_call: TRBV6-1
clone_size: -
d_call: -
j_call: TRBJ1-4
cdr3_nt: TGTGCCAGCAGTGTGACCCGTGGTGCTAATGAAAAACTGTTTTTT
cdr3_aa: CASSVTRGANEKLFF

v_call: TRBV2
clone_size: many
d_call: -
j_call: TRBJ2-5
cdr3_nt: TGTGCCAGCAGTGAGGCGCCGCCTTTGACCCAGTACTTC
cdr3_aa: CASSEAPPLTQYF

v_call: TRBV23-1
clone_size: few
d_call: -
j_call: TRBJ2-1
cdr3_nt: TGCGCCAGCTTCCCCAAGTACCACGAGCAGTTCTTC
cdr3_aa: CASFPKYHEQFF

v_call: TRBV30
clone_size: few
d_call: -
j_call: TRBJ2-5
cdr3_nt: TGTGCCTGGAGGGGGGCGACGGGGAGGGTCCAAGAGACCCAGTACTTC
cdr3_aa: CAWRGATGRVQETQYF

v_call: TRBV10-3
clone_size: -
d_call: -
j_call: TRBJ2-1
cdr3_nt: TGTGCCATCAGAGGAAGGTTCTCCTACAATGAGCAGTTCTTC
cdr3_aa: CAIRGRFSYNEQFF

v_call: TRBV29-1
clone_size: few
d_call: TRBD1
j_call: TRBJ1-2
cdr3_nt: TGCAGCTCCGGGACAGGGGGCAACTATGGCTACACCTTC
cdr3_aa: CSSGTGGNYGYTF

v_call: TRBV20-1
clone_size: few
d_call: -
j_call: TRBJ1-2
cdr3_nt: TGCAGTGCTAGAGATCAGGTGCGGGCCTTC
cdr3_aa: CSARDQVRAF

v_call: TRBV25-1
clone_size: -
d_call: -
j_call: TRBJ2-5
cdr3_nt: TGTGCCAGCAGTTACTCGGGGACACCAGTACAAGAGACCCAGTACTTC
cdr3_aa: CASSYSGTPVQETQYF

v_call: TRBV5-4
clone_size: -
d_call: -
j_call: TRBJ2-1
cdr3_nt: TGTGCCAGCAGCTCGTCCAGCGGCCACTCCTACAATGAGCAGTTCTTC
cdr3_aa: CASSSSSGHSYNEQFF

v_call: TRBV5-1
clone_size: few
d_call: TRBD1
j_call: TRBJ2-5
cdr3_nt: TGCGCCAGCAGCTTGGATCAGGGGGCGACCCAGTACTTC
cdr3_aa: CASSLDQGATQYF

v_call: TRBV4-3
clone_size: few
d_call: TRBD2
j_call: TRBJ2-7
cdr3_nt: TGCGCCAGCAGCCAAGATAGCCCTAGCGGGGGTGAGCAGTACTTC
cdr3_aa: CASSQDSPSGGEQYF

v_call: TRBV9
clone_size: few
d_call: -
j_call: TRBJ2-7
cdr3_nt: TGTGCCAGCAGCGAACGACCAGGCGGCGGTGTAGACGAGCAGTACTTC
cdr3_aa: CASSERPGGGVDEQYF

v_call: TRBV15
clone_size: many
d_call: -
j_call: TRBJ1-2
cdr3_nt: TGTGCCACCAGCAGAGACAGGAGTGGCTACACCTTC
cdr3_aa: CATSRDRSGYTF

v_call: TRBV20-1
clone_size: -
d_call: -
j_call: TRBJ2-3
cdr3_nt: TGCAGTGCTATCCTTGGGGATACGCAGTATTTT
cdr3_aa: CSAILGDTQYF

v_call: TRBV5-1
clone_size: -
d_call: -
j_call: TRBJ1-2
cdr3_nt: TGCGCCAGCAGCGCGTACAGGGTAGGTAGTGGCTACACCTTC
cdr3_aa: CASSAYRVGSGYTF

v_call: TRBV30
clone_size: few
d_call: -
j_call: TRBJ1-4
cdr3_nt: TGTGCCTGGAGTGTCGGACTTAATGAAAAACTGTTTTTT
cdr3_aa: CAWSVGLNEKLFF

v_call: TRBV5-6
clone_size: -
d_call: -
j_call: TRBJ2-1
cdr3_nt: TGTGCCAGCAGCTCGGTTTGGACCCTACTATACAATGAGCAGTTCTTC
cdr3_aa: CASSSVWTLLYNEQFF

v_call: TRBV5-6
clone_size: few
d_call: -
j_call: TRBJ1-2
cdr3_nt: TGTGCCAGCAGCTCGGATACTAACTATGGCTACACCTTC
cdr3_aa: CASSSDTNYGYTF

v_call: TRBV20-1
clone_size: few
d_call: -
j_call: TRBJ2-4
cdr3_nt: TGCAGTGCTAGCGCGGACATTCAGTACTTC
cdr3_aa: CSASADIQYF

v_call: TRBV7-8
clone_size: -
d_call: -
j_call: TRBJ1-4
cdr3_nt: TGTGCCAGCAGCTTATTCGGGGGGAATGAAAAACTGTTTTTT
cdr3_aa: CASSLFGGNEKLFF